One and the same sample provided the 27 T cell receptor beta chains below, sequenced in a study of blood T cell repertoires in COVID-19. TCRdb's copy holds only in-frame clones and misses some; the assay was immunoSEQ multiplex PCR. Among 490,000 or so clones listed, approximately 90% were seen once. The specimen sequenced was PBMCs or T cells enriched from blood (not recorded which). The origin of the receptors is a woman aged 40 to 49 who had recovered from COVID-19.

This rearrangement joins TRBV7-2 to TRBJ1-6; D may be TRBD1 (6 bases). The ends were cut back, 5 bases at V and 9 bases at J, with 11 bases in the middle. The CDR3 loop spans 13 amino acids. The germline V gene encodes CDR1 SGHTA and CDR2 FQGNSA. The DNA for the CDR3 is TGTGCCAGCAGCCCTACAGGGCTTTCACCCCTCCACTTT. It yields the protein CASSPTGLSPLHF.

In DNA, the CDR3 is TGCGCCAGCAGCTGGGGGACTAGCGGGGCCTACAATGAGCAGTTCTTC. It yields the protein CASSWGTSGAYNEQFF. The chain carries TRBV5-1 and TRBJ2-1, with 13 bases fitting TRBD2. The trim removed 3 bases at V and 2 bases at J, leaving 2 bases unmatched. The germline gives CDR1 SGHRS, CDR2 YFSETQ. This CDR3 contains 16 residues.

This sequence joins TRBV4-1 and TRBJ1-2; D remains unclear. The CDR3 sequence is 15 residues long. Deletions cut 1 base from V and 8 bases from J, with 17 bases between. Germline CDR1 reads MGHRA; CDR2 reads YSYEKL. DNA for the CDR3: TGCGCCAGCAGCCAAGCAGCCGCGGGTGGCGGGGGCTACACCTTC. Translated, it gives CASSQAAAGGGGYTF.

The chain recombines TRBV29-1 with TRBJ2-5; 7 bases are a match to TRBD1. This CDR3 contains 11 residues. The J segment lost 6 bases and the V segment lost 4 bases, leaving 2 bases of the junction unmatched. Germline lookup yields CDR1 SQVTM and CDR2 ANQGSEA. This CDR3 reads CSVGQGKTQYF. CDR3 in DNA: TGCAGCGTTGGACAGGGAAAGACCCAGTACTTC.

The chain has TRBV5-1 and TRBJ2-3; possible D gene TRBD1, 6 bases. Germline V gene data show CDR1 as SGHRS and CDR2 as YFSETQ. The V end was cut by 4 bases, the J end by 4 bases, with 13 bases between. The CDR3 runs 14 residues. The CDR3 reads CASSQQGSADTQYF. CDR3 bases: TGCGCCAGCAGCCAACAGGGAAGCGCAGATACGCAGTATTTT.

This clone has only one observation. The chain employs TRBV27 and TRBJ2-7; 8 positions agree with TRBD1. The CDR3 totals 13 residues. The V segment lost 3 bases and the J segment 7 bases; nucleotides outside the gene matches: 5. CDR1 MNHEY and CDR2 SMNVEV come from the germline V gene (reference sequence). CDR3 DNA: TGTGCCAGCAGTTTCCCAGGGGGCAGGGAGCAGTACTTC. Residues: CASSFPGGREQYF.

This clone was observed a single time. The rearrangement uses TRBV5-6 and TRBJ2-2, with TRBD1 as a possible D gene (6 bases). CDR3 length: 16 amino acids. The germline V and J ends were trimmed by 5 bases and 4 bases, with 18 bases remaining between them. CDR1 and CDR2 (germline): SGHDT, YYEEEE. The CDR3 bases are TGTGCCAGCAGTCTCTTTACCGGGACAACCACCGGGGAGCTGTTTTTT. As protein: CASSLFTGTTTGELFF.

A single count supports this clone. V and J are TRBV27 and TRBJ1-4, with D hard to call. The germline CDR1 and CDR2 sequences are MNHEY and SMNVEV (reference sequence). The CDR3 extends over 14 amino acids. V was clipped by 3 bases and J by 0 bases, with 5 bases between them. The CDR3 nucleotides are TGTGCCAGCAGTTTCTCTGCAACTAATGAAAAACTGTTTTTT. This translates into CASSFSATNEKLFF. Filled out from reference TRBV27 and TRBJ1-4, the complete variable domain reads EAQVTQNPRYLITVTGKKLTVTCSQNMNHEYMSWYRQDPGLGLRQIYYSMNVEVTDKGDVPEGYKVSRKEKRNFPLILESPSPNQTSLYFCASSFSATNEKLFFGSGTQLSVL.

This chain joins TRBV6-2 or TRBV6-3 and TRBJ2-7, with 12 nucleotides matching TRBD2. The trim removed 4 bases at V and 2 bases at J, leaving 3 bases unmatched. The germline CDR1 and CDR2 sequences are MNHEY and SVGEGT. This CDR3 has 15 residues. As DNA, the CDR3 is TGTGCCAGCAGTTCGGGACTAGCGGGCCCCTACGAGCAGTACTTC. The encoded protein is CASSSGLAGPYEQYF.

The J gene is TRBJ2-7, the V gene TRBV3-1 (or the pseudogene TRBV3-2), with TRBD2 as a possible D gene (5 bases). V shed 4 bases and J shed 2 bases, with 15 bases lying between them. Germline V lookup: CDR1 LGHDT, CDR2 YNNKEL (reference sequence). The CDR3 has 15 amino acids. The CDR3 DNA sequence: TGTGCCAGCAGCCTTGCGATCGGGGATGCCTACGAGCAGTACTTC. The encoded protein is CASSLAIGDAYEQYF.

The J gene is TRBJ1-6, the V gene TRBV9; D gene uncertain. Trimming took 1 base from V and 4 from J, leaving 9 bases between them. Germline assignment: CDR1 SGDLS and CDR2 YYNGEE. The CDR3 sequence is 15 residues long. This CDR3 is CASSVSGSYNSPLHF. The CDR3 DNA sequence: TGTGCCAGCAGCGTAAGCGGCTCGTATAATTCACCCCTCCACTTT.

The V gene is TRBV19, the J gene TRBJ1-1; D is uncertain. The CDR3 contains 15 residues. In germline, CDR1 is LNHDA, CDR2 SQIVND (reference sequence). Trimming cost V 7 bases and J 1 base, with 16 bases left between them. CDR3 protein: CASTWSLAQNTEAFF. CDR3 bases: TGTGCCAGTACCTGGAGTCTGGCCCAGAACACTGAAGCTTTCTTT. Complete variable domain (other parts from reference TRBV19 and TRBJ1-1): DGGITQSPKYLFRKEGQNVTLSCEQNLNHDAMYWYRQDPGQGLRLIYYSQIVNDFQKGDIAEGYSVSREKKESFPLTVTSAQKNPTAFYLCASTWSLAQNTEAFFGQGTRLTVV.

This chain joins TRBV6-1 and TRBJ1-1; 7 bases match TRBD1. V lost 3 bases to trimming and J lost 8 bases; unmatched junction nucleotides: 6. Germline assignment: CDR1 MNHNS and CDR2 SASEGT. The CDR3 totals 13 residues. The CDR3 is CASSDTVTGEAFF. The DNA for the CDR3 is TGTGCCAGCAGTGATACGGTGACAGGGGAAGCTTTCTTT.

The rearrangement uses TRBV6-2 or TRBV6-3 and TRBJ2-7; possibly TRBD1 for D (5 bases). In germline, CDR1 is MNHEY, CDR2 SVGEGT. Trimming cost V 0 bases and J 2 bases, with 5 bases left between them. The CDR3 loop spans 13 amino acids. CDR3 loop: CASSYSGAYEQYF. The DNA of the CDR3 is TGTGCCAGCAGTTACTCAGGGGCCTACGAGCAGTACTTC.

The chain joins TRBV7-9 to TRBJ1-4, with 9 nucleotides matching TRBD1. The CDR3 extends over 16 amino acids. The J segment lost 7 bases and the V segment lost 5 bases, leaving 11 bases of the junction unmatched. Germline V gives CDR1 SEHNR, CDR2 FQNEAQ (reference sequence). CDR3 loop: CASSKNWDRVAEKLFF. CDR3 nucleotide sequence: TGTGCCAGCAGCAAAAATTGGGACAGGGTCGCTGAAAAACTGTTTTTT.

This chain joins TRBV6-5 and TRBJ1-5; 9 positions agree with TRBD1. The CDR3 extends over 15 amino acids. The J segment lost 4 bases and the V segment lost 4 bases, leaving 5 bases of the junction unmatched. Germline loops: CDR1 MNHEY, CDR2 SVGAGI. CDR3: CASSSTGGPNQPQHF. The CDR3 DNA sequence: TGTGCCAGCAGTTCAACAGGGGGCCCTAATCAGCCCCAGCATTTT.

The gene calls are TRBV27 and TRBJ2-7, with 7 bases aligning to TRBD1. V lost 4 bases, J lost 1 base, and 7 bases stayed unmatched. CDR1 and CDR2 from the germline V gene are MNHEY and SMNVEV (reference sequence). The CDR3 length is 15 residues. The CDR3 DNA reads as TGTGCCAGCAGTTCGTCCCGCAGGGGGTCCTACGAGCAGTACTTC. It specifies CASSSSRRGSYEQYF.

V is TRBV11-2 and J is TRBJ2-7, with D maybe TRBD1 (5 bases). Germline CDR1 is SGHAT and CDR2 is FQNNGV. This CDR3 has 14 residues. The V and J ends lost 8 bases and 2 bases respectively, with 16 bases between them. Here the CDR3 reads CASLRTPAPYEQYF. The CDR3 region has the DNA TGTGCCAGCTTAAGGACACCCGCCCCCTACGAGCAGTACTTC.

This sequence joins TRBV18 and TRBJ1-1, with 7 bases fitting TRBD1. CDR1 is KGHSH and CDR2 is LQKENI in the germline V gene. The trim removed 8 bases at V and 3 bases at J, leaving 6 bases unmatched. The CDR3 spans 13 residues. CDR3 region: CASKAQGDTEAFF. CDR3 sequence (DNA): TGTGCCAGCAAGGCGCAGGGGGACACTGAAGCTTTCTTT.

Here the CDR3 DNA reads TGCGCCAGCAGCCAAGGTCAGGGGGCGATTGGCTACACCTTC. Translated: CASSQGQGAIGYTF. The chain links TRBV4-3 to TRBJ1-2; 8 bases align to TRBD1. The CDR3 is made up of 14 amino acids. The J segment lost 7 bases and the V segment lost 1 base, leaving 5 bases of the junction unmatched. Germline CDR1 is LGHNA and CDR2 is YSLEER.

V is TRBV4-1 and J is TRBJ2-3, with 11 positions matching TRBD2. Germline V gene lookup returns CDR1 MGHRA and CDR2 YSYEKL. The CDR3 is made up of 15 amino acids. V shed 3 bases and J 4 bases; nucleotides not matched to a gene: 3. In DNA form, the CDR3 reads TGCGCCAGCAGCCAGAAACTAGCGGGAGCAGATACGCAGTATTTT. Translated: CASSQKLAGADTQYF.

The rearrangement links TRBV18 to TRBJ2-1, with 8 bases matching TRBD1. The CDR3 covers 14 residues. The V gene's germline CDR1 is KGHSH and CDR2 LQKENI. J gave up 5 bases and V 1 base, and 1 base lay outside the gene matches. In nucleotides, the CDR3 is TGTGCCAGCTCACCACAGACAGGGGACAATGAGCAGTTCTTC. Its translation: CASSPQTGDNEQFF.

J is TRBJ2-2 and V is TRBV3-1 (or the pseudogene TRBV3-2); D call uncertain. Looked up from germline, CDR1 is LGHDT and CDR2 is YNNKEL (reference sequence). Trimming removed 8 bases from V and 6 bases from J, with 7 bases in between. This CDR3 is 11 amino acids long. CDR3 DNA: TGTGCCAGCCTTAGTGCCGGGGAGCTGTTTTTT. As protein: CASLSAGELFF.

CDR3 sequence reads: CATAGQSTDTQYF. The CDR3 DNA sequence: TGTGCCACCGCAGGGCAAAGCACAGATACGCAGTATTTT. V gene TRBV18 combines with J gene TRBJ2-3, with a tentative D call TRBD1 (5 bases). This CDR3 is built from 13 residues. CDR1 is KGHSH, CDR2 LQKENI, per germline. V was cut by 10 bases and J by 0 bases, with 11 bases left in between. The whole variable domain, remainder taken from reference TRBV18 and TRBJ2-3, is NAGVMQNPRHLVRRRGQEARLRCSPMKGHSHVYWYRQLPEEGLKFMVYLQKENIIDESGMPKERFSAEFPKEGPSILRIQQVVRGDSAAYFCATAGQSTDTQYFGPGTRLTVL.

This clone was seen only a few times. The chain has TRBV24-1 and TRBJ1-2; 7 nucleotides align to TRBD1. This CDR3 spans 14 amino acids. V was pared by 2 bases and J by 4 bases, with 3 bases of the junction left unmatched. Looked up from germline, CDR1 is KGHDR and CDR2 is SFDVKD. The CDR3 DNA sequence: TGTGCCACCAGTGATTCGGCAGGGGGCTATGGCTACACCTTC. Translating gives CATSDSAGGYGYTF.

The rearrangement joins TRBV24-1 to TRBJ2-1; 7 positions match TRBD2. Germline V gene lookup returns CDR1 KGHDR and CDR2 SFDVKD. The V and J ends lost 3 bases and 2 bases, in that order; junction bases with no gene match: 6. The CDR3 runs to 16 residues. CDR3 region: CATSDTRDYTYNEQFF. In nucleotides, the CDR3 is TGTGCCACCAGTGATACCCGGGACTACACCTACAATGAGCAGTTCTTC.

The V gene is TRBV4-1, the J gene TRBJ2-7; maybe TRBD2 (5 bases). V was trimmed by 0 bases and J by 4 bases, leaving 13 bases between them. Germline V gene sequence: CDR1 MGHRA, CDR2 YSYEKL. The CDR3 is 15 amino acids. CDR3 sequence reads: CASSQERGGGYEQYF. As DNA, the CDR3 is TGCGCCAGCAGCCAAGAACGAGGAGGTGGGTACGAGCAGTACTTC.